Below are 27 T cell receptor beta chains sequenced from a single sample in a study of blood T cell repertoires in COVID-19. Generated by immunoSEQ multiplex PCR, the TCRdb table keeps only in-frame clones and is missing some. The sample has about 300,000 clones, 85% to 90% seen once. The material sequenced was PBMCs or T cells enriched from blood (not recorded which). These receptors were collected from a young woman who had recovered from COVID-19.

This chain connects TRBV24-1 to TRBJ1-1; D gene uncertain. V was shortened by 5 bases and J by 1 base, with 10 bases between the two germline ends. Per the germline V gene, CDR1 is KGHDR and CDR2 is SFDVKD. The length of the CDR3 is 14 residues. CDR3 nucleotides: TGTGCCACCAGTGCGGGTACTCGGAACACTGAAGCTTTCTTT. Translated, it gives CATSAGTRNTEAFF.

The DNA for the CDR3 is TGTGCCAGCAGCCCCACCGGGACAGCGAGATACAATGAGCAGTTCTTC. Its protein is CASSPTGTARYNEQFF. This chain connects TRBV5-8 to TRBJ2-1; 7 bases align to TRBD1. V lost 4 bases to trimming and J lost 4 bases; unmatched junction nucleotides: 11. Looked up from germline, CDR1 is SGHTS and CDR2 is YDEGEE. CDR3 length: 16 amino acids.

The chain recombines TRBV6-1 with TRBJ2-3; 12 positions agree with TRBD2. Looked up from germline, CDR1 is MNHNS and CDR2 is SASEGT. The V segment lost 3 bases and the J segment 2 bases; nucleotides outside the gene matches: 3. The CDR3 is 16 amino acids. The CDR3 sequence: CASSDGLAGTTDTQYF. As DNA, the CDR3 is TGTGCCAGCAGTGACGGACTAGCGGGAACCACAGATACGCAGTATTTT.

This clone was found once. The DNA for the CDR3 is TGTGCCAGCAGGAGTAACGGGGTTGAGCAGTTCTTC. It codes for CASRSNGVEQFF. The chain combines TRBV2 with TRBJ2-1, with D possibly matching TRBD2 (5 bases). V lost 6 bases to trimming and J lost 9 bases, with 12 bases between them. Germline CDR1 SNHLY, CDR2 FYNNEI. CDR3 size: 12 residues.

The chain carries TRBV18 and TRBJ2-1, with D perhaps matching TRBD2 (5 bases). Per the germline V gene, CDR1 is KGHSH and CDR2 is LQKENI. This CDR3 contains 15 residues. The V end was cut by 0 bases, the J end by 0 bases, with 6 bases between. The CDR3 coding sequence is TGTGCCAGCTCACCACCAGGGAGCTCCTACAATGAGCAGTTCTTC. Translated, it gives CASSPPGSSYNEQFF.

This chain connects TRBV28 to TRBJ2-7; 12 bases map to TRBD2. This CDR3 spans 15 amino acids. Germline-derived CDR1 and CDR2 are MDHEN and SYDVKM. Trimming took 0 bases from V and 6 from J; bases not matched to a gene: 3. Here the CDR3 DNA reads TGTGCCAGCAGTTTATGGACTAGCGGGAGTCGCGAGCAGTACTTC. As protein: CASSLWTSGSREQYF.

Only a few counts were recorded for this clone. The rearrangement links TRBV5-4 to TRBJ1-6; 9 bases line up with TRBD1. The trim removed 3 bases at V and 5 bases at J, leaving 3 bases unmatched. This CDR3 is built from 15 residues. The germline gives CDR1 SGHNT, CDR2 YYREEE (reference sequence). CDR3 nucleotide sequence: TGTGCCAGCAGCTCTAGACAGGGGGATAATTCACCCCTCCACTTT. Its protein is CASSSRQGDNSPLHF. Combining the CDR3 with reference TRBV5-4 and TRBJ1-6 gives the whole variable domain ETGVTQSPTHLIKTRGQQVTLRCSSQSGHNTVSWYQQALGQGPQFIFQYYREEENGRGNFPPRFSGLQFPNYSSELNVNALELDDSALYLCASSSRQGDNSPLHFGNGTRLTVT.

The CDR3 DNA is TGTGCCAGCAGTGAATTCAGGGGAAACTCACCCCTCCACTTT. Its translation: CASSEFRGNSPLHF. The genes are TRBV6-1 and TRBJ1-6, with a weak D call TRBD1 (6 bases). V dropped 2 bases and J dropped 10 bases, with 12 bases sitting between them. CDR3 length: 14 amino acids. Germline V CDR1 and CDR2: MNHNS, SASEGT.

The chain is built from TRBV27 and TRBJ2-7, with 8 bases that match TRBD1. There are 15 residues in the CDR3. Trimming removed 4 bases from V and 2 bases from J; junction bases left unmatched: 7. Looked up from germline, CDR1 is MNHEY and CDR2 is SMNVEV (reference sequence). Here the CDR3 reads CASSSRQGFTYEQYF. CDR3 coding DNA: TGTGCCAGCAGTTCGAGACAGGGGTTTACCTACGAGCAGTACTTC.

The chain joins TRBV12-3 or TRBV12-4 to TRBJ1-1, with 7 bases lining up with TRBD1. V lost 5 bases to trimming and J lost 10 bases; unmatched junction nucleotides: 10. This CDR3 is built from 13 residues. CDR3 coding DNA: TGTGCCAGCAGTCACACAGGGGCCGGGGGAGCTTTCTTT. Translation gives CASSHTGAGGAFF.

The rearrangement joins TRBV9 to TRBJ2-1; TRBD1 agrees at 7 bases. V lost 4 bases, J lost 6 bases, and 4 bases stayed unmatched. The CDR3 is 13 amino acids. Germline V gene data show CDR1 as SGDLS and CDR2 as YYNGEE. The CDR3 spells CASSHGTVNEQFF. DNA of the CDR3: TGTGCCAGCAGCCATGGGACAGTCAATGAGCAGTTCTTC.

The rearrangement links TRBV24-1 to TRBJ1-4; no firm D call. Germline loops: CDR1 KGHDR, CDR2 SFDVKD. V lost 0 bases and J lost 8, with 15 bases in between. The CDR3 length is 16 residues. The CDR3 sequence is CATSDLLRQEKEKLFF. The CDR3 bases are TGTGCCACCAGTGATTTGCTGCGACAAGAGAAGGAAAAACTGTTTTTT.

This chain joins TRBV4-1 and TRBJ2-3, with 15 positions matching TRBD2. Germline CDR1 and CDR2: MGHRA and YSYEKL. J gave up 4 bases and V 4 bases, and 9 bases lay outside the gene matches. The CDR3 totals 18 residues. The CDR3, as DNA: TGCGCCAGCAGCCGCGGACTAGCGGGAGGGCTTGGGGCAGATACGCAGTATTTT. It yields the protein CASSRGLAGGLGADTQYF.

The chain has TRBV9 and TRBJ2-3, with a weak D call TRBD2 (5 bases). The germline CDR1 and CDR2 sequences are SGDLS and YYNGEE. Trimming pared 0 bases from V and 3 bases from J, leaving 11 bases between. The CDR3 contains 15 residues. CDR3 DNA sequence: TGTGCCAGCAGCGTAGTCGGGGATGGAACAGATACGCAGTATTTT. Amino acids: CASSVVGDGTDTQYF.

The chain is built from TRBV18 and TRBJ2-7, with 9 bases identical to TRBD1. The CDR3 spans 15 residues. Germline V gives CDR1 KGHSH, CDR2 LQKENI. Trimming removed 6 bases from V and 6 bases from J; junction bases left unmatched: 12. The CDR3 region is CASSGGDRAIGEQYF. DNA for the CDR3: TGTGCCAGCTCGGGGGGGGACAGGGCCATCGGCGAGCAGTACTTC.

This clone was seen a single time. This chain joins TRBV11-2 and TRBJ1-1; D unresolved. V dropped 5 bases and J dropped 4 bases, with 17 bases sitting between them. Germline V gene lookup returns CDR1 SGHAT and CDR2 FQNNGV. The CDR3 covers 15 residues. The CDR3 DNA sequence: TGTGCCAGCAGCCCAATATTCGCCCAGCGCACTGAAGCTTTCTTT. It specifies CASSPIFAQRTEAFF.

This sequence joins TRBV18 and TRBJ1-2; TRBD1 agrees at 9 bases. Germline V gene sequence: CDR1 KGHSH, CDR2 LQKENI. J gave up 3 bases and V 4 bases, and 6 bases lay outside the gene matches. The CDR3 sequence is 15 residues long. The CDR3 nucleotides read TGTGCCAGCTCACACCGGACAGGGGAGCACTATGGCTACACCTTC. This encodes CASSHRTGEHYGYTF.

The chain links TRBV2 to TRBJ1-2; perhaps TRBD1 as D (5 bases). CDR1 is SNHLY and CDR2 is FYNNEI in the germline V gene. V lost 6 bases to trimming and J lost 2 bases, with 10 bases between them. CDR3 length equals 13 residues. The CDR3: CASSPDSNYGYTF. CDR3 DNA: TGTGCCAGCAGCCCCGACAGCAACTATGGCTACACCTTC.

This clone was counted only a few times. This chain connects TRBV2 to TRBJ2-2, with a weak D call TRBD2 (5 bases). The germline V gene encodes CDR1 SNHLY and CDR2 FYNNEI. This CDR3 is built from 15 residues. Trimming shortened V by 6 bases and J by 0 bases, and 11 bases separated the two germline ends. DNA of the CDR3: TGTGCCAGCAGGCTGACTATCTCGAACACCGGGGAGCTGTTTTTT. The encoded protein is CASRLTISNTGELFF.

The chain combines TRBV14 with TRBJ2-1; 12 positions agree with TRBD2. This CDR3 region has 15 residues. In germline, CDR1 is SGHDN, CDR2 FVKESK. The trim removed 4 bases at V and 9 bases at J, leaving 7 bases unmatched. CDR3 region: CASSRALAGGSEQFF. Here the CDR3 DNA reads TGTGCCAGCAGCCGGGCCCTAGCGGGAGGGAGTGAGCAGTTCTTC. Full variable domain (missing parts from reference TRBV14 and TRBJ2-1): EAGVTQFPSHSVIEKGQTVTLRCDPISGHDNLYWYRRVMGKEIKFLLHFVKESKQDESGMPNNRFLAERTGGTYSTLKVQPAELEDSGVYFCASSRALAGGSEQFFGPGTRLTVL.

This chain links TRBV15 with TRBJ2-5, with a possible D match to TRBD2 (5 bases). The CDR3 totals 19 residues. The V and J ends lost 0 bases and 6 bases respectively, with 26 bases between them. Germline CDR1 is LNHNV and CDR2 is YYDKDF (reference sequence). The CDR3 spells CATSRESGDSTTIRKTQYF. The CDR3 bases are TGTGCCACCAGCAGAGAGAGCGGAGACTCGACCACCATCCGGAAGACCCAGTACTTC.

The V gene is TRBV6-5, the J gene TRBJ1-2; D gene uncertain. The germline V gene has CDR1 MNHEY and CDR2 SVGAGI. V lost 0 bases to trimming and J lost 7 bases, with 15 bases between them. The CDR3 is 15 amino acids. CDR3 residues: CASSYSSGPSPGYTF. Here the CDR3 DNA reads TGTGCCAGCAGTTACTCGAGCGGTCCTTCGCCTGGCTACACCTTC.

The chain carries TRBV4-1 and TRBJ2-3, with 7 bases matching TRBD1. J was trimmed by 1 base and V by 2 bases; bases with no gene match: 9. This CDR3 comprises 17 residues. CDR1 is MGHRA and CDR2 is YSYEKL in the germline V gene. CDR3 sequence reads: CASSQPDRERGTDTQYF. CDR3 coding DNA: TGCGCCAGCAGCCAACCCGACAGGGAGAGGGGCACAGATACGCAGTATTTT.

The chain links TRBV6-4 to TRBJ2-1, with 8 bases fitting TRBD1. Germline V gene lookup returns CDR1 MRHNA and CDR2 SNTAGT. This CDR3 is 17 amino acids long. Trimming cost V 4 bases and J 4 bases; bases outside gene matches: 12. The chain's CDR3 is CASSGRTGPGGYNEQFF. CDR3 bases: TGTGCCAGCAGTGGTAGGACAGGGCCAGGGGGTTACAATGAGCAGTTCTTC.

V usage is TRBV4-1 and J usage is TRBJ1-1; 11 bases match TRBD1. V gave up 0 bases and J gave up 3 bases; unmatched junction bases: 0. This CDR3 has 15 residues. Germline assignment: CDR1 MGHRA and CDR2 YSYEKL. The CDR3 is CASSQEGQGDTEAFF. Written as DNA, the CDR3 is TGCGCCAGCAGCCAAGAGGGACAGGGGGACACTGAAGCTTTCTTT.

A few counts support this clone. The gene calls are TRBV19 and TRBJ2-1; 8 bases are shared with TRBD2. Germline lookup yields CDR1 LNHDA and CDR2 SQIVND (reference sequence). The CDR3 contains 16 residues. The trim removed 3 bases at V and 7 bases at J, leaving 11 bases unmatched. CDR3: CASSMVAGPGRNEQFF. CDR3 DNA sequence: TGTGCCAGTAGTATGGTAGCGGGACCGGGGAGGAATGAGCAGTTCTTC. Using reference TRBV19 and TRBJ2-1 for the parts outside the CDR3, the full variable domain is DGGITQSPKYLFRKEGQNVTLSCEQNLNHDAMYWYRQDPGQGLRLIYYSQIVNDFQKGDIAEGYSVSREKKESFPLTVTSAQKNPTAFYLCASSMVAGPGRNEQFFGPGTRLTVL.

The genes are TRBV5-1 and TRBJ1-5; tentatively, D is TRBD1 (6 bases). CDR3 length: 18 residues. In germline, CDR1 is SGHRS, CDR2 YFSETQ. V lost 1 base and J lost 0, with 17 bases in between. The CDR3 sequence is CASSLLGRGQGSNQPQHF. CDR3 sequence (DNA): TGCGCCAGCAGCTTGTTGGGGCGGGGGCAAGGTAGCAATCAGCCCCAGCATTTT.